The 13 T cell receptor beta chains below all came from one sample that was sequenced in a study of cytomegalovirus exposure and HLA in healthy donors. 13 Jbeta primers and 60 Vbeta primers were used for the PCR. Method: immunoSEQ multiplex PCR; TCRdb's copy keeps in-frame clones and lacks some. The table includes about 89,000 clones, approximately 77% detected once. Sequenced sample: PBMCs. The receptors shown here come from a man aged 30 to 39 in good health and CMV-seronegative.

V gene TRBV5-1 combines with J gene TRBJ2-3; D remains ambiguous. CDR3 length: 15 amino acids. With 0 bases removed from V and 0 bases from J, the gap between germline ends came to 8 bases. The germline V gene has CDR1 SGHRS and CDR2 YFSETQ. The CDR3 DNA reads TGCGCCAGCAGCTTGGAAGGCGGTAGCACAGATACGCAGTATTTT. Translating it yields CASSLEGGSTDTQYF.

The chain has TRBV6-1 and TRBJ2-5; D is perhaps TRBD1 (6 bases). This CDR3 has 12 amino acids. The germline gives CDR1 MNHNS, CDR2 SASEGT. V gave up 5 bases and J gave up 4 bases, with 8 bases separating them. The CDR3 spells CASSLQGETQYF. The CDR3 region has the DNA TGTGCCAGCAGTCTACAGGGAGAGACCCAGTACTTC.

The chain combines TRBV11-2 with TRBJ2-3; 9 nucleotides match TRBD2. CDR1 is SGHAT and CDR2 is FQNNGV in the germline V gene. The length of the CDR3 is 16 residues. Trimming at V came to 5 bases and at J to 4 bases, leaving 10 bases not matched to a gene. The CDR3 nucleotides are TGTGCCAGCAGCACACTAGCGGGCCAAAGCGCAGATACGCAGTATTTT. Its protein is CASSTLAGQSADTQYF.

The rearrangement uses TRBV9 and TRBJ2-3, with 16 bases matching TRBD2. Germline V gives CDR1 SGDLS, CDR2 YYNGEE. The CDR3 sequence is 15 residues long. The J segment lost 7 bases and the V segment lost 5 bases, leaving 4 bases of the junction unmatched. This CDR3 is CASSLGLAGGHTQYF. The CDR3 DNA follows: TGTGCCAGCAGTTTGGGACTAGCGGGAGGGCATACGCAGTATTTT.

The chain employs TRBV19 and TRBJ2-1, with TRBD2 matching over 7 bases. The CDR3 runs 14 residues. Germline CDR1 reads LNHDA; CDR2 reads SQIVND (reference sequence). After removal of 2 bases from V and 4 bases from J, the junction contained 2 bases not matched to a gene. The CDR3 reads CASSITGGYNEQFF. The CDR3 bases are TGTGCCAGTAGTATAACGGGAGGATACAATGAGCAGTTCTTC. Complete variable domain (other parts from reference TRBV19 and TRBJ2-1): DGGITQSPKYLFRKEGQNVTLSCEQNLNHDAMYWYRQDPGQGLRLIYYSQIVNDFQKGDIAEGYSVSREKKESFPLTVTSAQKNPTAFYLCASSITGGYNEQFFGPGTRLTVL.

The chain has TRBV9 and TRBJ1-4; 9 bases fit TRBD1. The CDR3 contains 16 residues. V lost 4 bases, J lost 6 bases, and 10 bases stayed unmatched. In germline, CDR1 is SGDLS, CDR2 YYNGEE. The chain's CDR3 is CASSLHTGGVDEKLFF. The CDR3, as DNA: TGTGCCAGCAGCCTTCACACAGGGGGCGTCGATGAAAAACTGTTTTTT.

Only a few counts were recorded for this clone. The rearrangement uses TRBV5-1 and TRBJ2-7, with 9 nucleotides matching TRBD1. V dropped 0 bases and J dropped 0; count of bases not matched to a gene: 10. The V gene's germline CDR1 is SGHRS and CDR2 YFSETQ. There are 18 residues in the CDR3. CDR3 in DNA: TGCGCCAGCAGCTTGGACACAATGGGGACAGGGTACTCCTACGAGCAGTACTTC. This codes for CASSLDTMGTGYSYEQYF.

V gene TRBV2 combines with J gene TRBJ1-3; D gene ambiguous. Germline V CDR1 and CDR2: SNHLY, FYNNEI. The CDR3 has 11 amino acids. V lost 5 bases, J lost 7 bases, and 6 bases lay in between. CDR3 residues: CASSPGNTIYF. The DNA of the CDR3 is TGTGCCAGCAGTCCGGGTAACACCATATATTTT.

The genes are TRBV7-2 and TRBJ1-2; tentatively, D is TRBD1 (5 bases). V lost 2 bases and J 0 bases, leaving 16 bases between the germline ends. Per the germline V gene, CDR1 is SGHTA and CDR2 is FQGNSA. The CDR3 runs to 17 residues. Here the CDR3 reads CASSLSWSTVTNYGYTF. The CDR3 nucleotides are TGTGCCAGCAGCTTAAGTTGGTCGACAGTTACTAACTATGGCTACACCTTC.

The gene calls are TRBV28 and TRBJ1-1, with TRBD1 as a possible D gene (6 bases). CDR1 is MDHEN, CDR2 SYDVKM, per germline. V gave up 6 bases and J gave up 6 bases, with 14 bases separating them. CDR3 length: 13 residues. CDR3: CASSRSTGSEAFF. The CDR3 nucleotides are TGTGCCAGCAGCCGCTCAACAGGGTCTGAAGCTTTCTTT.

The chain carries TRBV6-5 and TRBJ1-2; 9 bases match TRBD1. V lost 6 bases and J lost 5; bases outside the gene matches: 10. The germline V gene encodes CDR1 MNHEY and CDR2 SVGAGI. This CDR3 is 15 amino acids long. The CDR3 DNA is TGTGCCAGCAGCCCCCGGGACAGGGCAATTTATGGCTACACCTTC. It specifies CASSPRDRAIYGYTF.

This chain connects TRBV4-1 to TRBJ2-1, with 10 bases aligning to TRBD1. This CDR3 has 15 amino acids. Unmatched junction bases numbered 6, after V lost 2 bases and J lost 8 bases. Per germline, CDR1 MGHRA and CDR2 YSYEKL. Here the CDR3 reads CASSQPRDRGHEQFF. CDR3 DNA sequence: TGCGCCAGCAGCCAACCCCGGGACAGGGGACATGAGCAGTTCTTC.

CDR3 DNA: TGTGCCAGCAGTGTAGAAATGGTGGCAGATACGCAGTATTTT. It codes for CASSVEMVADTQYF. The rearrangement joins TRBV2 to TRBJ2-3; D not resolved. Germline V gene data show CDR1 as SNHLY and CDR2 as FYNNEI. Trimming took off 4 bases at V and 4 bases at J, with 12 bases between the two ends. CDR3 length equals 14 residues.